The source of this TCR beta chain is a study of blood T cell repertoires in COVID-19. Study background: COVID-19 samples from acute and convalescent phases originated in the United States, Italy and Spain.

Trimming left V 6 bases short and J 8 bases short, with 10 bases between. The CDR3 spans 11 residues. Germline CDR1 is SNHLY and CDR2 is FYNNEI. The assay was immunoSEQ multiplex PCR, and TCRdb's table has in-frame clones only and misses some. The table has 240,000 or so clones, about 90% seen once. Sample: PBMCs or T cells enriched from blood (not recorded which). The genes are TRBV2 and TRBJ1-2; no clear D. This receptor was taken from a woman aged 40 to 50 with acute COVID-19. The CDR3 loop reads CASRSGYGYTF. The CDR3 DNA reads as TGTGCCAGCAGATCGGGGTACGGCTACACCTTC. Drawing the rest from reference TRBV2 and TRBJ1-2, the complete variable domain is EPEVTQTPSHQVTQMGQEVILRCVPISNHLYFYWYRQILGQKVEFLVSFYNNEISEKSEIFDDQFSVERPDGSNFTLKIRSTKLEDSAMYFCASRSGYGYTFGSGTRLTVV.